A selection of T cell receptor beta chains follows, all from one sample in a study of T-cell reconstitution after alpha-beta-depleted transplantation in children. TCRdb independently ran MiXCR on the PCR reads; one entry per CDR3 protein. The table records around 600,000 distinct CDR3 sequences, approximately 22% of them present only once. Material: PBMCs, mostly from graft donor cells, obtained 360 days after TCRalphabeta/CD19-depleted stem cell transplant. These receptors all come from a boy in the first two years of life who had a stem cell transplant for acute myeloid leukemia, so the T cells may come from the graft donor. Both conserved end residues are part of each CDR3. The D gene is left open where the match is weak. Size values are once, few and many counts, or a class for expanded clones, and some rows have none.

D,J,size,V,CDR3,DNA
.,TRBJ2-3,many,TRBV15,CATSRGWGTSTDTQYF,TGTGCCACCAGCAGGGGGTGGGGGACTAGCACAGATACGCAGTATTTT
.,TRBJ1-1,.,TRBV7-3,CASSLYVQGEGGTEAFF,TGTGCCAGCAGCTTATACGTACAAGGGGAAGGGGGCACTGAAGCTTTCTTT
.,TRBJ2-2,few,TRBV20-1,CSARDMNTGELFF,TGCAGTGCCCGGGACATGAACACCGGGGAGCTGTTTTTT
TRBD2,TRBJ2-3,many,TRBV3-1,CASSHLAGGDTQYF,TGTGCCAGCAGCCACCTAGCGGGGGGAGATACGCAGTATTTT
.,TRBJ1-5,many,TRBV10-3,CAISGGPRDRPQHF,TGTGCCATCAGTGGAGGGCCCAGGGACCGGCCCCAGCATTTT
TRBD1,TRBJ2-1,many,TRBV28,CASSPPTGGVDEQFF,TGTGCCAGCAGTCCCCCGACAGGGGGTGTTGATGAGCAGTTCTTC
.,TRBJ1-2,many,TRBV7-9,CASSSSTGRTSNYGYTF,TGTGCCAGCAGCTCTTCGACAGGACGAACTTCTAACTATGGCTACACCTTC
.,TRBJ2-1,.,TRBV7-7,CASSLGISSNNEQFF,TGTGCCAGCAGCTTAGGAATTTCCTCCAACAATGAGCAGTTCTTC
TRBD1,TRBJ1-1,many,TRBV29-1,CSVTGFGNTEAFF,TGCAGCGTGACAGGGTTTGGGAACACTGAAGCTTTCTTT
TRBD1,TRBJ1-2,few,TRBV20-1,CSAPAGGLSGYTF,TGCAGTGCACCGGCAGGGGGCCTTAGTGGCTACACCTTC
.,TRBJ1-5,many,TRBV24-1,CATSDHSGEKYQPQHF,TGTGCCACCAGTGATCATTCAGGGGAGAAATATCAGCCCCAGCATTTT
TRBD1,TRBJ1-3,few,TRBV7-6,CASSLASYIDRAGNTIYF,TGTGCCAGCAGCTTAGCCTCCTACATCGACAGGGCGGGAAACACCATATATTTT
.,TRBJ2-6,.,TRBV5-5,CASSLVGRSKANVLTF,TGTGCCAGCAGCTTGGTCGGGAGAAGTAAAGCCAACGTCCTGACTTTC
.,TRBJ1-5,few,TRBV3-1,CASSQGAGNQPQHF,TGTGCCAGCAGCCAAGGAGCGGGTAATCAGCCCCAGCATTTT
.,TRBJ2-6,few,TRBV20-1,CSARDHGDPSSGANVLTF,TGCAGTGCTAGAGATCATGGGGATCCCAGCTCTGGGGCCAACGTCCTGACTTTC
.,TRBJ2-5,.,TRBV6-2/TRBV6-3,CASSYYWTQEETQYF,TGTGCCAGCAGTTACTATTGGACCCAGGAGGAGACCCAGTACTTC
.,TRBJ1-2,few,TRBV29-1,CSVGPRLNYGYTF,TGCAGCGTCGGGCCTCGACTTAACTATGGCTACACCTTC
.,TRBJ2-1,.,TRBV5-6,CASSLDVSYNEQFF,TGTGCCAGCAGCTTGGATGTCTCCTACAATGAGCAGTTCTTC
TRBD1,TRBJ1-2,.,TRBV29-1,CSVSLRTGTGYSYTF,TGCAGCGTTTCACTCAGGACCGGGACAGGGTATAGCTACACCTTC
.,TRBJ2-3,few,TRBV20-1,CSVPGPRTDTQYF,TGCAGTGTACCGGGACCCCGCACAGATACGCAGTATTTT
.,TRBJ2-3,.,TRBV20-1,CSGVPGGLSDTQYF,TGCAGTGGTGTCCCAGGGGGGCTCTCAGATACGCAGTATTTT
.,TRBJ2-1,.,TRBV6-1,CASSDERGAYNEQFF,TGTGCCAGCAGTGATGAACGGGGCGCCTACAATGAGCAGTTCTTC
TRBD2,TRBJ2-7,many,TRBV20-1,CSAGDYRSYEQYF,TGCAGTGCTGGGGACTACCGAAGCTACGAGCAGTACTTC
.,TRBJ2-5,.,TRBV10-2,CASSEALETQYF,TGCGCCAGCAGTGAAGCATTAGAGACCCAGTACTTC
TRBD2,TRBJ2-1,many,TRBV28,CASSLGYRGGALKYNEQFF,TGTGCCAGCAGTTTAGGGTATCGCGGGGGGGCCCTAAAATACAATGAGCAGTTCTTC
TRBD2,TRBJ2-3,few,TRBV20-1,CSARTSRVLYTQYF,TGCAGTGCGAGGACTAGCAGAGTCCTATATACGCAGTATTTT
.,TRBJ2-3,.,TRBV20-1,CTARSSYDTQYF,TGCACCGCGAGGTCTTCCTACGATACGCAGTATTTT
TRBD1,TRBJ2-7,many,TRBV4-3,CASSQEWQTGLYEQYF,TGCGCCAGCAGCCAAGAATGGCAGACAGGGCTCTACGAGCAGTACTTC
.,TRBJ2-5,many,TRBV27,CASSPGYQETQYF,TGTGCCAGCAGTCCGGGGTACCAAGAGACCCAGTACTTC
.,TRBJ1-6,.,TRBV12-3/TRBV12-4,CASSLVQGGNSPLHF,TGTGCCAGCAGTTTAGTCCAGGGCGGTAATTCACCCCTCCACTTT
.,TRBJ1-2,.,TRBV28,CASSLPPSGYYGYTF,TGTGCCAGCAGTTTACCACCCTCAGGGTACTATGGCTACACCTTC
.,TRBJ2-5,many,TRBV29-1,CSVGSRGRLETQYF,TGCAGCGTTGGTAGTCGTGGACGGTTAGAGACCCAGTACTTC
TRBD1,TRBJ1-4,many,TRBV12-3/TRBV12-4,CASRTGGQEKLFF,TGTGCCAGCAGGACAGGGGGGCAAGAAAAACTGTTTTTT
TRBD1,TRBJ2-6,.,TRBV5-1,CASSLSTGGSGANVLTF,TGCGCCAGCAGCTTGTCAACAGGGGGCTCTGGGGCCAACGTCCTGACTTTC
.,TRBJ2-4,many,TRBV5-1,CASSFRAGGDIQYF,TGCGCCAGCAGCTTCCGGGCAGGGGGGGACATTCAGTACTTC
.,TRBJ2-7,few,TRBV7-2,CASTLTGYEQYF,TGTGCCAGCACCCTAACGGGCTACGAGCAGTACTTC
TRBD1,TRBJ1-2,few,TRBV27,CASSLRGPTGSYGYTF,TGTGCCAGCAGTTTAAGGGGGCCGACAGGGTCCTATGGCTACACCTTC
.,TRBJ1-5,.,TRBV20-1,CSARGGFLSQPQHF,TGCAGTGCTAGGGGAGGTTTTCTTTCTCAGCCCCAGCATTTT
.,TRBJ2-2,.,TRBV7-9,CASSSREHTGELFF,TGTGCCAGCAGCTCGAGAGAACACACCGGGGAGCTGTTTTTT
TRBD2,TRBJ2-1,.,TRBV6-1,CASSSGGAPGEQFF,TGTGCCAGCAGCAGCGGGGGGGCCCCCGGTGAGCAGTTCTTC
TRBD2,TRBJ2-5,.,TRBV13,CASSFSPAGDQETQYF,TGTGCCAGCAGCTTTAGCCCAGCGGGGGACCAAGAGACCCAGTACTTC
.,TRBJ2-3,.,TRBV30,CAWGGPPGDTQYF,TGTGCCTGGGGAGGGCCCCCTGGGGATACGCAGTATTTT
TRBD1,TRBJ1-6,many,TRBV7-2,CASSYSRQGYNSPLHF,TGTGCCAGCAGCTACTCCAGACAGGGCTATAATTCACCCCTCCACTTT
TRBD2,TRBJ2-2,once,TRBV18,CASSLTQGLANTGELFF,TGTGCCAGCTCACTAACGCAGGGACTAGCGAACACCGGGGAGCTGTTTTTT
.,TRBJ2-3,once,TRBV6-5,CASSYSLVRSGTDTQYF,TGTGCCAGCAGTTACTCTTTGGTGCGGTCGGGGACGGATACGCAGTATTTT